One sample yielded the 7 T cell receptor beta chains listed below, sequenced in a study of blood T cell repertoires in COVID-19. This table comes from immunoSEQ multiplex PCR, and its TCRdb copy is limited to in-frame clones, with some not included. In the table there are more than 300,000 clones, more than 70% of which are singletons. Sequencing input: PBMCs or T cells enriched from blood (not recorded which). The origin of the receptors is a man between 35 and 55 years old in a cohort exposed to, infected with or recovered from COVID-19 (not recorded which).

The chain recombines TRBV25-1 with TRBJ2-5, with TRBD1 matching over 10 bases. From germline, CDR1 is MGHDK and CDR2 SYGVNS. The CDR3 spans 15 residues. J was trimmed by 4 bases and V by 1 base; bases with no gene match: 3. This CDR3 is CASSEWTGGRETQYF. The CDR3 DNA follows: TGTGCCAGCAGTGAATGGACAGGGGGTCGAGAGACCCAGTACTTC. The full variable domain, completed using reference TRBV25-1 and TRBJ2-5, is EADIYQTPRYLVIGTGKKITLECSQTMGHDKMYWYQQDPGMELHLIHYSYGVNSTEKGDLSSESTVSRIRTEHFPLTLESARPSHTSQYLCASSEWTGGRETQYFGPGTRLLVL.

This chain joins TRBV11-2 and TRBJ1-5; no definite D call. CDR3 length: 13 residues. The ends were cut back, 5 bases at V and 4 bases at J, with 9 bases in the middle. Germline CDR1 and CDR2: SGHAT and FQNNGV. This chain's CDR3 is CASSRTPNQPQHF. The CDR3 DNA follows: TGTGCCAGCAGCAGGACTCCTAATCAGCCCCAGCATTTT.

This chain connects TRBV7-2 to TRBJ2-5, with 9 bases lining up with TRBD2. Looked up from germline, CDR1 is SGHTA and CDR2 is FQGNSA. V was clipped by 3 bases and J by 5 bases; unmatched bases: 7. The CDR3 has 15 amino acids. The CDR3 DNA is TGTGCCAGCAGCTTTTGGCTAGCGGGATTGGAGACCCAGTACTTC. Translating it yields CASSFWLAGLETQYF.

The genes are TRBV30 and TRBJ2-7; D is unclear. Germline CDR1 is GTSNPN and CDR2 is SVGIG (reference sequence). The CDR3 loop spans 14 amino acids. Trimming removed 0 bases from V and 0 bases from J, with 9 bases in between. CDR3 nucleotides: TGTGCCTGGAGTGTTGGCCCGAACTCCTACGAGCAGTACTTC. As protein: CAWSVGPNSYEQYF. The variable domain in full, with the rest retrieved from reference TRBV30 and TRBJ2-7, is SQTIHQWPATLVQPVGSPLSLECTVEGTSNPNLYWYRQAAGRGLQLLFYSVGIGQISSEVPQNLSASRPQDRQFILSSKKLLLSDSGFYLCAWSVGPNSYEQYFGPGTRLTVT.

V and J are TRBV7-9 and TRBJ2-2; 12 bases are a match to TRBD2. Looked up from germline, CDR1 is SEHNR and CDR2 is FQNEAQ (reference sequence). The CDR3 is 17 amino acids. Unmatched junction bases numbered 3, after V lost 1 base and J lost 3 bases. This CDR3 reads CASSLVLAGGDTGELFF. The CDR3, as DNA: TGTGCCAGCAGCTTAGTACTAGCGGGAGGAGACACCGGGGAGCTGTTTTTT.

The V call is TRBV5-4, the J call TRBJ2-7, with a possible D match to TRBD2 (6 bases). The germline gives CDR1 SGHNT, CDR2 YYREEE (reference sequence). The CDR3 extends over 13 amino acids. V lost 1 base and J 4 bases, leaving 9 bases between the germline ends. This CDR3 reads CASSLTGGYEQYF. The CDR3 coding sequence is TGTGCCAGCAGCTTGACAGGAGGGTACGAGCAGTACTTC. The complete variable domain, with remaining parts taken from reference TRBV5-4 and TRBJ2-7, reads ETGVTQSPTHLIKTRGQQVTLRCSSQSGHNTVSWYQQALGQGPQFIFQYYREEENGRGNFPPRFSGLQFPNYSSELNVNALELDDSALYLCASSLTGGYEQYFGPGTRLTVT.

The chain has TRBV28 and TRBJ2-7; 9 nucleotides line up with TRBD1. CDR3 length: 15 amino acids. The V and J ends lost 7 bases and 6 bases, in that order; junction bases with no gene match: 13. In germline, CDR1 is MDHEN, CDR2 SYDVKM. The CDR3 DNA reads TGTGCCAGCACCCCTCGCCCGGGACAGGGCTTCGAGCAGTACTTC. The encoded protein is CASTPRPGQGFEQYF.